The TCR beta chain described here comes from a study of control samples from healthy donors and cancer patients. Germline CDR1 and CDR2: SGHTA and FQGTGA. There are 16 residues in the CDR3. The V end was cut by 4 bases, the J end by 1 base, with 16 bases between. Produced via immunoSEQ multiplex PCR; TCRdb's table is partial and in-frame only. The sample contains about 180,000 clones, 90% to 95% of which appear only once. The clonotype was recovered from a woman aged 18-29 years in good health. Sequencing was performed on blood. This chain joins TRBV7-3 and TRBJ1-1; D is uncertain. The chain's CDR3 is CASSSLRPAQNTEAFF. The DNA of the CDR3 is TGTGCCAGCAGCTCCCTCCGGCCGGCGCAGAACACTGAAGCTTTCTTT.